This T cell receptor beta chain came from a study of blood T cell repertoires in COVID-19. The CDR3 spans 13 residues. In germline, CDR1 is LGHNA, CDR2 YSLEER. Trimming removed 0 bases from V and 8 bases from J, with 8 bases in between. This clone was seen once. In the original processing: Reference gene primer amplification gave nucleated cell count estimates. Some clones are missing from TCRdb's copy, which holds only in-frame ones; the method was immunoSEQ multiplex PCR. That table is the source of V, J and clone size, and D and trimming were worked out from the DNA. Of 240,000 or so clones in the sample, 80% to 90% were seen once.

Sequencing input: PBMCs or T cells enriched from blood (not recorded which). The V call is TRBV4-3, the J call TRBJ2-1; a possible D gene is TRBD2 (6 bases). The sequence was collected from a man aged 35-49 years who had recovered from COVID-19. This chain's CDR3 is CASSQERRDEQFF. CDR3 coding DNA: TGCGCCAGCAGCCAAGAGCGGAGGGATGAGCAGTTCTTC.